Below are 21 T cell receptor beta chains sequenced from a single sample in a study of blood T cell repertoires in COVID-19. Produced via immunoSEQ multiplex PCR; TCRdb's table is partial and in-frame only. The sample has around 270,000 clones; around nine tenths are singletons. Sequenced input: peripheral blood. The source is a young man with acute or convalescent COVID-19.

This rearrangement joins TRBV5-4 to TRBJ2-2, with TRBD1 matching 10 bases. CDR1 SGHNT and CDR2 YYREEE come from the germline V gene (reference sequence). The V segment lost 3 bases and the J segment 6 bases; nucleotides outside the gene matches: 2. The CDR3 runs to 14 residues. The DNA for the CDR3 is TGTGCCAGCAGCTCCGGGACAGGGGCCGGGGAGCTGTTTTTT. Protein sequence: CASSSGTGAGELFF.

The rearrangement joins TRBV19 to TRBJ2-5, with 12 positions matching TRBD1. This CDR3 is built from 16 residues. V trimming: 7 bases; J trimming: 5 bases; junction bases outside the gene matches: 11. The germline V gene has CDR1 LNHDA and CDR2 SQIVND (reference sequence). CDR3 sequence: CASTIRGTGGSETQYF. The CDR3 region has the DNA TGTGCCAGTACCATTCGGGGGACAGGGGGCTCGGAGACCCAGTACTTC.

The genes are TRBV19 and TRBJ1-1, with D perhaps matching TRBD1 (5 bases). Between the trimmed V and J ends, which lost 7 bases and 2 bases, there was a span of 17 bases. The CDR3 covers 15 residues. The germline gives CDR1 LNHDA, CDR2 SQIVND (reference sequence). The CDR3: CASTQYGDSNTEAFF. DNA for the CDR3: TGTGCCAGTACCCAATACGGGGACTCCAACACTGAAGCTTTCTTT.

The V and J genes are TRBV21-1 and TRBJ2-1; the table calls TRBD1, which could not be checked here. TRBV21-1 is deemed a pseudogene. The CDR3 contains 17 residues. The chain's CDR3 is CASRKTTRGRSYNEQFF. CDR3 sequence (DNA): TGTGCCAGCAGGAAAACCACCAGGGGTCGGTCCTACAATGAGCAGTTCTTC.

This sequence joins TRBV5-1 and TRBJ2-1; 7 nucleotides align to TRBD2. Trimming took 5 bases from V and 6 from J; bases not matched to a gene: 8. The CDR3 is 14 amino acids. The V gene's germline CDR1 is SGHRS and CDR2 YFSETQ. Here the CDR3 DNA reads TGCGCCAGCAGACCGGGAGGCTTGTCCAATGAGCAGTTCTTC. Residues: CASRPGGLSNEQFF.

The chain uses TRBV28 and TRBJ1-4, with TRBD1 identical over 8 bases. There are 13 residues in the CDR3. Germline CDR1 MDHEN, CDR2 SYDVKM. V trimming: 8 bases; J trimming: 6 bases; junction bases outside the gene matches: 5. The CDR3 DNA is TGTGCCAGCTCGACAGGGGTGGATGAAAAACTGTTTTTT. Translated, it gives CASSTGVDEKLFF.

The chain links TRBV5-1 to TRBJ2-3, with TRBD2 matching over 7 bases. The CDR3 length is 15 residues. The V gene's germline CDR1 is SGHRS and CDR2 YFSETQ. J lost 6 bases, V lost 4 bases, and 11 bases had no gene match. The CDR3: CASSRASGPTDTQYF. The DNA of the CDR3 is TGCGCCAGCAGCAGGGCTAGCGGACCGACGGATACGCAGTATTTT.

This clone appeared a few times. The chain is built from TRBV6-5 and TRBJ2-1; possibly TRBD2 for D (5 bases). CDR3 size: 15 residues. Trimming cost V 2 bases and J 3 bases, with 11 bases left between them. Germline V gene data show CDR1 as MNHEY and CDR2 as SVGAGI. CDR3 sequence reads: CASSYEGSYYNEQFF. Written as DNA, the CDR3 is TGTGCCAGCAGTTACGAGGGTTCCTACTACAATGAGCAGTTCTTC.

This chain connects TRBV7-9 to TRBJ2-7, with TRBD1 identical over 11 bases. The trim removed 6 bases at V and 3 bases at J, leaving 7 bases unmatched. This CDR3 spans 15 amino acids. CDR1 is SEHNR, CDR2 FQNEAQ, per germline (reference sequence). CDR3 amino acids: CASRNSGTGGYEQYF. CDR3 coding DNA: TGTGCCAGCAGGAACTCCGGGACAGGGGGCTACGAGCAGTACTTC.

The genes are TRBV29-1 and TRBJ1-6, with D unresolved. Trimming took 4 bases from V and 0 from J, leaving 4 bases between them. The germline V gene has CDR1 SQVTM and CDR2 ANQGSEA. The CDR3 extends over 13 amino acids. CDR3 loop: CSVGSSYNSPLHF. The CDR3 DNA sequence: TGCAGCGTTGGCAGCTCCTATAATTCACCCCTCCACTTT. Filled out from reference TRBV29-1 and TRBJ1-6, the complete variable domain reads SAVISQKPSRDICQRGTSLTIQCQVDSQVTMMFWYRQQPGQSLTLIATANQGSEATYESGFVIDKFPISRPNLTFSTLTVSNMSPEDSSIYLCSVGSSYNSPLHFGNGTRLTVT.

Notes on this clone: One end of the junction fails to match germline, which may point to a read error. The chain uses TRBV28 and TRBJ1-1, with 7 bases fitting TRBD1. Germline-derived CDR1 and CDR2 are MDHEN and SYDVKM. The CDR3 sequence is 15 residues long. In DNA form, the CDR3 reads TGTGCCAGCAGTTTAAGTGGGACAGTGAACACTGAAGCTTTTTTT. Amino acid sequence: CASSLSGTVNTEAFF.

V and J are TRBV6-5 and TRBJ1-3; 7 nucleotides line up with TRBD1. In germline, CDR1 is MNHEY, CDR2 SVGAGI. With V trimmed by 5 bases and J by 4 bases, 2 bases remained unmatched. The CDR3 length is 13 residues. The CDR3 nucleotides read TGTGCCAGCAGTCGGGACAGAGGAAACACCATATATTTT. This codes for CASSRDRGNTIYF.

V is TRBV12-5 and J is TRBJ2-7; 7 bases agree with TRBD1. Germline V gives CDR1 LGHNT, CDR2 FRNRAP. V shed 5 bases, J shed 9 bases, and the junction held 16 bases outside the gene matches. This CDR3 is built from 15 residues. This chain's CDR3 is CASGQPGQTYEWQYF. DNA of the CDR3: TGTGCTAGTGGTCAACCGGGACAGACGTACGAGTGGCAGTACTTC.

On this clone: Just one base apart from a much larger clone, this may be a read error. The chain has TRBV9 and TRBJ1-5; D call uncertain. The germline gives CDR1 SGDLS, CDR2 YYNGEE. Between the trimmed V and J ends, which lost 0 bases and 0 bases, there was a span of 7 bases. The CDR3 loop spans 15 amino acids. The CDR3 DNA reads as TGTGCCAGCAGCGTAGGAGGGTATAGCAATCAGCCCCAGCATTTT. Encoded protein: CASSVGGYSNQPQHF.

The chain is built from TRBV6-5 and TRBJ1-5, with a possible D match to TRBD1 (5 bases). This CDR3 has 14 residues. The germline CDR1 and CDR2 sequences are MNHEY and SVGAGI. The V end lost 6 bases, the J end lost 6 bases, and 15 bases lay between the germline ends. The CDR3 is CASSRDSVSQPQHF. The CDR3 DNA reads TGTGCCAGCAGCAGGGACTCGGTCAGTCAGCCCCAGCATTTT.

The V gene is TRBV5-5, the J gene TRBJ1-2; D remains ambiguous. V gave up 4 bases and J gave up 4 bases, with 20 bases separating them. CDR1 and CDR2 from the germline V gene are SGHKS and YYEKEE (reference sequence). The CDR3 consists of 16 residues. The CDR3 DNA reads as TGTGCCAGCAGCCCGAGAATGGACGAGGCGGGCTATGGCTACACCTTC. It specifies CASSPRMDEAGYGYTF.

This clone came up a few times. This CDR3 reads CASSVGPPDIQYF. The DNA for the CDR3 is TGTGCCAGCAGCGTAGGTCCCCCGGACATTCAGTACTTC. The chain carries TRBV9 and TRBJ2-4; unclear D gene. V was trimmed by 0 bases and J by 8 bases, leaving 9 bases between them. The germline gives CDR1 SGDLS, CDR2 YYNGEE. The CDR3 length is 13 residues.

The chain carries TRBV7-9 and TRBJ1-5; D perhaps matches TRBD1 (5 bases). V was cut by 3 bases and J by 0 bases, with 9 bases left in between. The CDR3 has 15 amino acids. Germline V gene data show CDR1 as SEHNR and CDR2 as FQNEAQ (reference sequence). CDR3 bases: TGTGCCAGCAGCTTCGGGGGGAGTAGCAATCAGCCCCAGCATTTT. This codes for CASSFGGSSNQPQHF.

V and J are TRBV6-6 and TRBJ2-1, with TRBD1 identical over 7 bases. The germline V gene encodes CDR1 MNHNY and CDR2 SVGAGI (reference sequence). V lost 6 bases, J lost 7 bases, and 15 bases stayed unmatched. The CDR3 is made up of 16 amino acids. Written as DNA, the CDR3 is TGTGCCAGCAGCAAACTAACGACGACAGGGCGAAATGAGCAGTTCTTC. This sequence encodes CASSKLTTTGRNEQFF.

The V call is TRBV20-1, the J call TRBJ1-6, with a weak D call TRBD1 (6 bases). The CDR3 has 14 amino acids. Germline loops: CDR1 DFQATT, CDR2 SNEGSKA (reference sequence). The germline V and J ends were trimmed by 3 bases and 7 bases, with 13 bases remaining between them. CDR3 bases: TGCAGTGCTAGTTATACAGGGACAAATTCACCCCTCCACTTT. It specifies CSASYTGTNSPLHF.

V usage is TRBV6-2 or TRBV6-3 and J usage is TRBJ2-2; TRBD2 is a possible D gene (6 bases). V lost 5 bases and J 1 base, leaving 11 bases between the germline ends. The germline gives CDR1 MNHEY, CDR2 SVGEGT. The CDR3 is made up of 15 amino acids. The CDR3 loop reads CASSPSGRNTGELFF. CDR3 nucleotide sequence: TGTGCCAGCAGTCCAAGCGGGCGGAACACCGGGGAGCTGTTTTTT.